Listed below are T cell receptor beta chains from one sample, sequenced in a study of T cell responses to AZD1222 COVID-19 vaccine. Some clones are missing from TCRdb's copy, which holds only in-frame ones; the method was immunoSEQ multiplex PCR. The repertoire holds 73,000 or so clones, around 80% seen once, with around 50% in the top ten. Sequences were derived from peripheral blood, sampled 28 days after the second AZD1222 dose. Every receptor here comes from an adult who received the AZD1222 COVID-19 vaccine. Each CDR3 is given with its conserved first and last residue. The D gene is left open where the match is weak. Some rows have no size entry. The others give once, few or many, or a class for an expanded clone.

j_call: TRBJ2-7; v_call: TRBV18; d_call: TRBD1; clone_size: once; cdr3_nt: TGTGCCAGCGCAGCAGGACAGGGGACAAACTACGAGCAGTACTTC; cdr3_aa: CASAAGQGTNYEQYF
j_call: TRBJ1-5; v_call: TRBV27; d_call: TRBD1; clone_size: NA; cdr3_nt: TGTGCCAGCGGGACAGGGGGCCCAAGTCAGCCCCAGCATTTT; cdr3_aa: CASGTGGPSQPQHF
j_call: TRBJ1-1; v_call: TRBV12-3/TRBV12-4; d_call: NA; clone_size: NA; cdr3_nt: TGTGCCAGCAGCCGGCAGGTGAACACTGAAGCTTTCTTT; cdr3_aa: CASSRQVNTEAFF
j_call: TRBJ2-1; v_call: TRBV11-2; d_call: TRBD2; clone_size: NA; cdr3_nt: TGTGCCAGCAGCTTAGTAAACTCGGGGGGTGGGAATGAGCAGTTCTTC; cdr3_aa: CASSLVNSGGGNEQFF
j_call: TRBJ1-2; v_call: TRBV2; d_call: NA; clone_size: NA; cdr3_nt: TGTGCCAGCAGTGTAAACAGTCCCTATGGCTACACCTTC; cdr3_aa: CASSVNSPYGYTF
j_call: TRBJ1-1; v_call: TRBV3-1/TRBV3-2; d_call: TRBD1; clone_size: NA; cdr3_nt: TGTGCCAGCAGCCGAGACAGGGGGGCTGAAGCTTTCTTT; cdr3_aa: CASSRDRGAEAFF
j_call: TRBJ2-5; v_call: TRBV15; d_call: NA; clone_size: NA; cdr3_nt: TGTGCCACCAGCAGAGATACAGGGTCAGAGACCCAGTACTTC; cdr3_aa: CATSRDTGSETQYF
j_call: TRBJ2-5; v_call: TRBV7-3; d_call: TRBD2; clone_size: NA; cdr3_nt: TGTGCCAGCAGCTTGAACCGAGGGAGCGGGACGGTAGAGACCCAGTACTTC; cdr3_aa: CASSLNRGSGTVETQYF
j_call: TRBJ2-3; v_call: TRBV19; d_call: NA; clone_size: NA; cdr3_nt: TGTGCCAGTAGGAGCGGCCCTAGCACAGATACGCAGTATTTT; cdr3_aa: CASRSGPSTDTQYF
j_call: TRBJ2-1; v_call: TRBV29-1; d_call: NA; clone_size: NA; cdr3_nt: TGCAGCGTCCCCCGACTAGGCTCCTACAATGAGCAGTTCTTC; cdr3_aa: CSVPRLGSYNEQFF
j_call: TRBJ2-2; v_call: TRBV5-1; d_call: TRBD2; clone_size: NA; cdr3_nt: TGCGCCAGCAGCTTCGGGACTAGCGCTAACACCGGGGAGCTGTTTTTT; cdr3_aa: CASSFGTSANTGELFF
j_call: TRBJ2-7; v_call: TRBV29-1; d_call: NA; clone_size: NA; cdr3_nt: TGCAGCGTTGAGACCTCCTACGAGCAGTACTTC; cdr3_aa: CSVETSYEQYF
j_call: TRBJ2-2; v_call: TRBV7-2; d_call: NA; clone_size: NA; cdr3_nt: TGTGCCAGCAAGCAGGGACTCACCGGGGAGCTGTTTTTT; cdr3_aa: CASKQGLTGELFF
j_call: TRBJ2-3; v_call: TRBV5-1; d_call: NA; clone_size: few; cdr3_nt: TGCGCCAGCAGCCAAGGACAGACTAGCACAGATACGCAGTATTTT; cdr3_aa: CASSQGQTSTDTQYF
j_call: TRBJ2-6; v_call: TRBV7-8; d_call: TRBD1; clone_size: NA; cdr3_nt: TGTGCCAGCAGCAAGCTGACCGGGACAGGGAGTGGGGCCAACGTCCTGACTTTC; cdr3_aa: CASSKLTGTGSGANVLTF
j_call: TRBJ2-7; v_call: TRBV27; d_call: TRBD2; clone_size: once; cdr3_nt: TGTGCCAGCAGTTGGGACGGGAGGACGGTCGAGCAGTACTTC; cdr3_aa: CASSWDGRTVEQYF
j_call: TRBJ2-2; v_call: TRBV7-8; d_call: TRBD2; clone_size: once; cdr3_nt: TGTGCCAGCAAACACCCCACCGGGACTAGCGGGAACACCGGGGAGCTGTTTTTT; cdr3_aa: CASKHPTGTSGNTGELFF
j_call: TRBJ2-1; v_call: TRBV27; d_call: TRBD2; clone_size: NA; cdr3_nt: TGTGCCAGCACAGAAAGGCTAGCGGAATACAATGAGCAGTTCTTC; cdr3_aa: CASTERLAEYNEQFF
j_call: TRBJ2-2; v_call: TRBV5-1; d_call: NA; clone_size: few; cdr3_nt: TGCGCCAGCAGCTTGGAGGGGCTGGTCACCGGGGAGCTGTTTTTT; cdr3_aa: CASSLEGLVTGELFF
j_call: TRBJ2-7; v_call: TRBV12-1; d_call: NA; clone_size: NA; cdr3_nt: TGTGCCAGCAGCTTTGTTCCAGGGCAGCGGCGCGAGCAGTACTTC; cdr3_aa: CASSFVPGQRREQYF
j_call: TRBJ2-1; v_call: TRBV7-2; d_call: NA; clone_size: NA; cdr3_nt: TGTGCCAGCAGCGGCCGAGTCGGGTTTGTCAATGAGCAGTTCTTC; cdr3_aa: CASSGRVGFVNEQFF
j_call: TRBJ1-4; v_call: TRBV2; d_call: NA; clone_size: NA; cdr3_nt: TGTGCCAGCACGGGGGATCAAGCAACTAATGAAAAACTGTTTTTT; cdr3_aa: CASTGDQATNEKLFF
j_call: TRBJ2-1; v_call: TRBV10-3; d_call: TRBD2; clone_size: NA; cdr3_nt: TGTGCCGCGCGGGAGGAGGGATACAATGAGCAGTTCTTC; cdr3_aa: CAAREEGYNEQFF
j_call: TRBJ1-4; v_call: TRBV28; d_call: NA; clone_size: NA; cdr3_nt: TGTGCCAGCAGTTCCGATACCCCAGTGGGGTTATGGGTCGTCAATGAAAAACTGTTTTTT; cdr3_aa: CASSSDTPVGLWVVNEKLFF
j_call: TRBJ2-7; v_call: TRBV12-5; d_call: NA; clone_size: few; cdr3_nt: TGTGCTAGTGGTTTCACAGCGGGAAGGGGGGAGCAGTACTTC; cdr3_aa: CASGFTAGRGEQYF
j_call: TRBJ1-4; v_call: TRBV7-9; d_call: NA; clone_size: NA; cdr3_nt: TGTGCCAGCAGCCCACAAGGGGATGAAAAACTGTTTTTT; cdr3_aa: CASSPQGDEKLFF
j_call: TRBJ2-7; v_call: TRBV2; d_call: NA; clone_size: NA; cdr3_nt: TGTGCCAGCGAGGGGGTGACCTACGAGCAGTACTTC; cdr3_aa: CASEGVTYEQYF
j_call: TRBJ2-2; v_call: TRBV7-2; d_call: NA; clone_size: NA; cdr3_nt: TGTGCCAGCAGCTTAGGTCCAGACCGGGAGCTGTTTTTT; cdr3_aa: CASSLGPDRELFF
j_call: TRBJ2-3; v_call: TRBV2; d_call: TRBD2; clone_size: once; cdr3_nt: TGTGCCAGCAGTGGGGTACTGGCGGGGGTCAACACAGATACGCAGTATTTT; cdr3_aa: CASSGVLAGVNTDTQYF
j_call: TRBJ1-5; v_call: TRBV19; d_call: NA; clone_size: NA; cdr3_nt: TGTGCCAGTAGTGCGGACAGCGATAGCAATCAGCCCCAGCATTTT; cdr3_aa: CASSADSDSNQPQHF
j_call: TRBJ1-1; v_call: TRBV30; d_call: NA; clone_size: NA; cdr3_nt: TGTGCCTGGAGGGACAGCATGAACACTGAAGCTTTCTTT; cdr3_aa: CAWRDSMNTEAFF
j_call: TRBJ1-1; v_call: TRBV19; d_call: NA; clone_size: few; cdr3_nt: TGTGCCAGTAGTATTTCCCATGGGGGGCCTAACACTGAAGCTTTCTTT; cdr3_aa: CASSISHGGPNTEAFF
j_call: TRBJ1-2; v_call: TRBV24-1; d_call: NA; clone_size: NA; cdr3_nt: TGTGCCACCAGCAACGACTGGAACTATGGCTACACCTTC; cdr3_aa: CATSNDWNYGYTF
j_call: TRBJ2-6; v_call: TRBV15; d_call: TRBD1; clone_size: NA; cdr3_nt: TGTGCCACCAGCAGAGATGTCGGCAGGGGGCCCTACCTGACCTCTGGGGCCAACGTCCTGACTTTC; cdr3_aa: CATSRDVGRGPYLTSGANVLTF
j_call: TRBJ1-1; v_call: TRBV7-9; d_call: NA; clone_size: NA; cdr3_nt: TGTGCCAGCAGAAACTCAGTGAACACTGAAGCTTTCTTT; cdr3_aa: CASRNSVNTEAFF
j_call: TRBJ2-2; v_call: TRBV6-2/TRBV6-3; d_call: NA; clone_size: NA; cdr3_nt: TGTGCCAGCAGTGGTCATAACACCGGGGAGCTGTTTTTT; cdr3_aa: CASSGHNTGELFF
j_call: TRBJ1-1; v_call: TRBV5-8; d_call: NA; clone_size: NA; cdr3_nt: TGTGCCAGCAGCTTGGGGATGAACGGACCAGACACTGAAGCTTTCTTT; cdr3_aa: CASSLGMNGPDTEAFF
j_call: TRBJ2-4; v_call: TRBV6-1; d_call: NA; clone_size: NA; cdr3_nt: TGTGCCAGCAGTGACCCCCTTCGGGCGGTAAACATTCAGTACTTC; cdr3_aa: CASSDPLRAVNIQYF
j_call: TRBJ2-3; v_call: TRBV28; d_call: TRBD1; clone_size: NA; cdr3_nt: TGTGCCAGCAGTTTGGGGACAGTCGCCACAGATACGCAGTATTTT; cdr3_aa: CASSLGTVATDTQYF
j_call: TRBJ2-5; v_call: TRBV19; d_call: TRBD2; clone_size: NA; cdr3_nt: TGTGCCAGTAGGAGCGGGAGCGGGGAGACCCAGTACTTC; cdr3_aa: CASRSGSGETQYF
j_call: TRBJ2-2; v_call: TRBV18; d_call: NA; clone_size: NA; cdr3_nt: TGTGCCAGCTCACCACAGGGTGACACCGGGGAGCTGTTTTTT; cdr3_aa: CASSPQGDTGELFF
j_call: TRBJ2-7; v_call: TRBV11-2; d_call: TRBD1; clone_size: NA; cdr3_nt: TGTGCCAGCAGCCCACGGTTGGGACAGGGTAGGAACGAGCAGTACTTC; cdr3_aa: CASSPRLGQGRNEQYF
j_call: TRBJ2-1; v_call: TRBV11-2; d_call: TRBD2; clone_size: NA; cdr3_nt: TGTGCCAGCAGCCCAGGGCTAGCGGGGGGACTGAGCTCCTACAATGAGCAGTTCTTC; cdr3_aa: CASSPGLAGGLSSYNEQFF
j_call: TRBJ2-7; v_call: TRBV4-2; d_call: NA; clone_size: NA; cdr3_nt: TGTGCCAGCAGCCAAGATGAGACAGAGGGGTACGAGCAGTACTTC; cdr3_aa: CASSQDETEGYEQYF
j_call: TRBJ2-5; v_call: TRBV6-2/TRBV6-3; d_call: TRBD1; clone_size: few; cdr3_nt: TGTGCCAGCAGTTATCAATCCACAGGGGCAGAGACCCAGTACTTC; cdr3_aa: CASSYQSTGAETQYF
j_call: TRBJ1-1; v_call: TRBV19; d_call: NA; clone_size: NA; cdr3_nt: TGTGCCAGTAGTATACAGGTGAACACTGAAGCTTTCTTT; cdr3_aa: CASSIQVNTEAFF